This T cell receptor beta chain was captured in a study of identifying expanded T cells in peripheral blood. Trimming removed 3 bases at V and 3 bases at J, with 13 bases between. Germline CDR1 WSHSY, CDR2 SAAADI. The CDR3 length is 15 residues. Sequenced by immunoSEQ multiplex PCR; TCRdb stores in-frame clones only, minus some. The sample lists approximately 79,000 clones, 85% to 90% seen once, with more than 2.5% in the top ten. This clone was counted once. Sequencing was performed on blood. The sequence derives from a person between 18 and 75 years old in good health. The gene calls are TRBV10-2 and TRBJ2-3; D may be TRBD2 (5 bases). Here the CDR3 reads CASSEGVGLTDTQYF. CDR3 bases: TGCGCCAGCAGTGAAGGCGTTGGACTTACAGATACGCAGTATTTT.